The 16 T cell receptor beta chains below all came from one sample that was sequenced in a study of early T cells in non-severe SARS-CoV-2 infection (dated by TCRdb to 2020 to 2023). The library was built by means of 5' RACE. These reads were obtained on a NextSeq 500. The raw public data were reprocessed by TCRdb itself: fastp quality trimming at Q25, MiXCR clonotype calling, in-frame beta chains only. Rows with one shared CDR3 protein collapse into an entry with the most common genes and DNA. Here the sample has 50,000 to 60,000 distinct CDR3 sequences; approximately 6.2% occur a single time. The ten largest clones take up over 3.5% of the sample. Sequenced sample: whole blood. The receptors come from an adult who was a healthcare worker with PCR-confirmed SARS-CoV-2 infection or an uninfected control (not recorded which).

This clonotype was counted at least ten times. The J gene is TRBJ1-5, the V gene TRBV20-1; D uncertain. V gave up 1 base and J gave up 7 bases, with 11 bases separating them. The CDR3 sequence is 13 residues long. Germline CDR1 and CDR2: DFQATT and SNEGSKA (reference sequence). The CDR3 DNA follows: TGCAGTGCTAGAGTAGGGTCGGGACAGCCCCAGCATTTT. Its translation is CSARVGSGQPQHF.

This clonotype was seen repeatedly, ten times or more. V and J are TRBV9 and TRBJ2-6; D gene unclear. CDR3 size: 16 residues. Germline V lookup: CDR1 SGDLS, CDR2 YYNGEE. Trimming took 4 bases from V and 1 from J, leaving 12 bases between them. CDR3 nucleotides: TGTGCCAGCAGCAAAATTGTGGCTTCTGGGGCCAACGTCCTGACTTTC. It encodes CASSKIVASGANVLTF.

This clonotype was detected many times. The chain links TRBV5-8 to TRBJ2-1; no reliable D call. Per germline, CDR1 SGHTS and CDR2 YDEGEE. The V gene lost 2 bases and the J gene lost 6 bases, with 12 bases spanning the gap. This CDR3 region has 14 residues. As DNA, the CDR3 is TGTGCCAGCAGCTTCGGGCGAGAAGTCAATGAGCAGTTCTTC. Amino acid sequence: CASSFGREVNEQFF.

This clonotype was seen a few times. The DNA of the CDR3 is TGTGCCAGCAGCTTCTGGCGGGGGGGAACCAAACCTAGCACAGATACGCAGTATTTT. Translated: CASSFWRGGTKPSTDTQYF. V and J are TRBV7-2 and TRBJ2-3; 9 nucleotides align to TRBD2. The V gene's germline CDR1 is SGHTA and CDR2 FQGNSA. Trimming at V came to 3 bases and at J to 0 bases, leaving 13 bases not matched to a gene. The CDR3 is made up of 19 amino acids.

As concerns this clonotype: With a much larger clone just one base away, this may be a read error. The chain employs TRBV20-1 and TRBJ1-1; no reliable D call. V was trimmed by 4 bases and J by 13 bases, leaving 22 bases between them. This CDR3 is built from 13 residues. Germline values: CDR1 DFQATT, CDR2 SNEGSKA (reference sequence). This chain's CDR3 is CSAKDPNMSLVFF. In nucleotides, the CDR3 is TGCAGTGCTAAAGATCCTAACATGTCTTTAGTTTTCTTT.

There are many counts of this clonotype. The chain recombines TRBV9 with TRBJ2-1, with a possible D match to TRBD2 (7 bases). The CDR3 length is 15 residues. Germline V lookup: CDR1 SGDLS, CDR2 YYNGEE. The V end was cut by 4 bases, the J end by 8 bases, with 19 bases between. CDR3 DNA: TGTGCCAGCAGCTCAGTGAGGGGGGGCCTGGATGAGCAGTTCTTC. Translation: CASSSVRGGLDEQFF. Supplemented by reference TRBV9 and TRBJ2-1, the full variable domain reads DSGVTQTPKHLITATGQRVTLRCSPRSGDLSVYWYQQSLDQGLQFLIQYYNGEERAKGNILERFSAQQFPDLHSELNLSSLELGDSALYFCASSSVRGGLDEQFFGPGTRLTVL.

Only a few counts were recorded for this clonotype. The rearrangement links TRBV2 to TRBJ1-1; D unresolved. Trimming left V 7 bases short and J 1 base short, with 10 bases between. In germline, CDR1 is SNHLY, CDR2 FYNNEI. CDR3 size: 13 residues. The CDR3 spells CASIRGGNTEAFF. In nucleotides, the CDR3 is TGTGCCAGCATTCGAGGAGGGAACACTGAAGCTTTCTTT. Filled out from reference TRBV2 and TRBJ1-1, the complete variable domain reads EPEVTQTPSHQVTQMGQEVILRCVPISNHLYFYWYRQILGQKVEFLVSFYNNEISEKSEIFDDQFSVERPDGSNFTLKIRSTKLEDSAMYFCASIRGGNTEAFFGQGTRLTVV.

At least ten counts were recorded for this clonotype. This chain links TRBV5-1 with TRBJ1-6; 10 bases agree with TRBD1. J gave up 7 bases and V 5 bases, and 9 bases lay outside the gene matches. This CDR3 is built from 16 residues. Germline V lookup: CDR1 SGHRS, CDR2 YFSETQ. The CDR3, as DNA: TGCGCCAGCAGACAAACCCCGGGACAGGGGAATTCACCCCTCCACTTT. This sequence encodes CASRQTPGQGNSPLHF.

The chain combines TRBV20-1 with TRBJ1-3, with TRBD1 matching 7 bases. Germline values: CDR1 DFQATT, CDR2 SNEGSKA (reference sequence). This CDR3 has 15 residues. Trimming cost V 5 bases and J 1 base; bases outside gene matches: 8. The CDR3 loop reads CSAPPTGQSGNTIYF. Written as DNA, the CDR3 is TGCAGTGCTCCACCGACAGGGCAATCTGGAAACACCATATATTTT.

In its sample, this clonotype was seen a few times. The chain joins TRBV29-1 to TRBJ2-3; no definite D call. Germline V gene sequence: CDR1 SQVTM, CDR2 ANQGSEA. CDR3 length equals 10 residues. Deletions cut 7 bases from V and 6 bases from J, with 8 bases between. The chain's CDR3 is CSGAWDTQYF. CDR3 coding DNA: TGCAGCGGAGCATGGGATACGCAGTATTTT.

Comment on this clonotype: Given a much more abundant clone one base away, this may be a read error. This chain connects TRBV7-2 to TRBJ2-3; D uncertain. The germline gives CDR1 SGHTA, CDR2 FQGNSA. CDR3 length: 11 residues. DNA for the CDR3: TGTGTCAGCACCAAGACAGATACGCAGTATTTT. Residues: CVSTKTDTQYF.

This clonotype was picked up a small number of times. The rearrangement links TRBV6-2 or TRBV6-3 to TRBJ1-5; no clear D gene. The CDR3 runs 16 residues. V was clipped by 2 bases and J by 0 bases, with 11 bases between them. Per the germline V gene, CDR1 is MNHEY and CDR2 is SVGEGT. The CDR3 is CASSYRRPYSNQPQHF. The CDR3 bases are TGTGCCAGCAGTTACCGCCGCCCGTATAGCAATCAGCCCCAGCATTTT.

This clonotype was counted at least ten times. The rearrangement joins TRBV25-1 to TRBJ2-2; 9 bases are shared with TRBD2. Germline assignment: CDR1 MGHDK and CDR2 SYGVNS. The V gene end was trimmed by 7 bases and the J gene end by 3 bases; junction bases not matched to a gene: 15. The CDR3 consists of 18 residues. This CDR3 reads CASIGSGGISSDTGELFF. In DNA, the CDR3 is TGTGCCAGCATCGGGAGCGGGGGGATCAGTTCGGACACCGGGGAGCTGTTTTTT.

The V and J genes are TRBV19 and TRBJ1-2, with 11 bases matching TRBD1. V shed 7 bases and J 7 bases; nucleotides not matched to a gene: 11. CDR3 length: 15 residues. Germline CDR1 is LNHDA and CDR2 is SQIVND (reference sequence). In DNA, the CDR3 is TGTGCCAGTAACTCGGACAGGGGGCGTCGCTGTGGCTACACCTTC. Its translation is CASNSDRGRRCGYTF.

This clonotype was observed at least ten times. V and J are TRBV5-6 and TRBJ1-3, with D possibly being TRBD1 (6 bases). Germline CDR1 and CDR2: SGHDT and YYEEEE. CDR3 length: 22 amino acids. With 0 bases removed from V and 2 bases from J, the gap between germline ends came to 30 bases. CDR3 DNA sequence: TGTGCCAGCAGCTTGGGGGCAGGGGAGCGTTGGAAGCGTAAATCAACTGGAAACACCATATATTTT. This gives the protein CASSLGAGERWKRKSTGNTIYF.

The J gene is TRBJ1-4, the V gene TRBV2; D is possibly TRBD1 (5 bases). Germline values: CDR1 SNHLY, CDR2 FYNNEI. V was clipped by 0 bases and J by 3 bases, with 14 bases between them. The CDR3 is made up of 17 amino acids. The CDR3 bases are TGTGCCAGCAGTGAAGCGCTTTGGGCGGGACCTAATGAAAAACTGTTTTTT. Translation gives CASSEALWAGPNEKLFF.